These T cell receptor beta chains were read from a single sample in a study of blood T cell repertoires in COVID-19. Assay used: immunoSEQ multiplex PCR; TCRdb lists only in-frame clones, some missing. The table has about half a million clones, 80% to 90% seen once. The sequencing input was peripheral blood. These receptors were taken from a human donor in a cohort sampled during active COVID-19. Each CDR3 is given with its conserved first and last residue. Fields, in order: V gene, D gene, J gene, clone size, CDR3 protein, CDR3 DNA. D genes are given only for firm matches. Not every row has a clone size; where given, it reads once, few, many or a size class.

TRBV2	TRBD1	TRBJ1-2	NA	CASSELKQGGYTF	TGTGCCAGCAGTGAACTCAAACAGGGGGGCTACACCTTC
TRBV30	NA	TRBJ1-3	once	CAWRSNPQNTIYF	TGTGCCTGGAGAAGTAATCCGCAGAACACCATATATTTT
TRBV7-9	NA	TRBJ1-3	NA	CASSRTVSGNTIYF	TGTGCCAGCAGTCGTACGGTCTCTGGAAACACCATATATTTT
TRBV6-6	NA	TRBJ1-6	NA	CASIRESRSPLHF	TGTGCCAGCATCCGGGAATCCCGATCACCCCTCCACTTT
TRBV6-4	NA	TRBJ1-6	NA	CASSDPGLRAHNSPLHF	TGTGCCAGCAGTGACCCGGGACTGAGGGCCCATAATTCACCCCTCCACTTT
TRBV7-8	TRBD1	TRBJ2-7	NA	CASSYIGTGVSYEQYF	TGTGCCAGCAGCTACATTGGGACAGGGGTTTCCTACGAGCAGTACTTC
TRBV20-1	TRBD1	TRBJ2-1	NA	CSASTGAYNEQFF	TGCAGTGCTAGTACAGGGGCCTACAATGAGCAGTTCTTC
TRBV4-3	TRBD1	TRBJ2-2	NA	CASSPRRGLDTGELFF	TGCGCCAGCAGCCCACGCAGGGGGCTCGACACCGGGGAGCTGTTTTTT
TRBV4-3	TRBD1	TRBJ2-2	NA	CASSQQGATGELFF	TGCGCCAGCAGCCAACAGGGGGCGACCGGGGAGCTGTTTTTT
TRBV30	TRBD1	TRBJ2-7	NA	CAWKGQGISYEQYF	TGTGCCTGGAAGGGACAGGGAATCTCCTACGAGCAGTACTTC
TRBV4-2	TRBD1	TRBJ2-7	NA	CASSQDGLGDRVYEQYF	TGTGCCAGCAGCCAAGATGGGTTAGGAGACAGGGTTTACGAGCAGTACTTC
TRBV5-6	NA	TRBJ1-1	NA	CASSLGQIILNTEAFF	TGTGCCAGCAGCTTAGGACAGATCATTCTGAACACTGAAGCTTTCTTT
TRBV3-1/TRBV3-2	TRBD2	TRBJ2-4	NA	CASSQESGASGSAKNIQYF	TGTGCCAGCAGCCAAGAATCGGGGGCTAGCGGGAGTGCCAAAAACATTCAGTACTTC
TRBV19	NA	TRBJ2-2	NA	CASSTLFRGNTGELFF	TGTGCCAGTAGCACCTTGTTCCGGGGGAACACCGGGGAGCTGTTTTTT
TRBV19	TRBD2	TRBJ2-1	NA	CASSGELAGIDNEQFF	TGTGCCAGTAGTGGGGAGCTAGCGGGAATTGACAATGAGCAGTTCTTC
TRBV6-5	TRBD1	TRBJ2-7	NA	CASTATGGTYEQYF	TGTGCCAGCACCGCCACAGGGGGTACCTACGAGCAGTACTTC
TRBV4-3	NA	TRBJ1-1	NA	CASSQDRSRDGSDTEAFF	TGCGCCAGCAGCCAAGATAGGTCGAGGGATGGTAGTGACACTGAAGCTTTCTTT
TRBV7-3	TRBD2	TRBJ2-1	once	CASSISGRVNEQFF	TGTGCCAGCAGCATAAGCGGGAGGGTGAATGAGCAGTTCTTC
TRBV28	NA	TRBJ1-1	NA	CASSLAPLLYAFF	TGTGCCAGCAGTTTGGCCCCTCTCCTTTATGCTTTCTTT
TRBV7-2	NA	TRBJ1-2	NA	CASLLGGGQGYGYTF	TGTGCCAGCCTCTTGGGCGGGGGGCAGGGCTATGGCTACACCTTC
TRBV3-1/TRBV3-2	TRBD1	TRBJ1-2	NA	CASSQDLGQGDYGYTF	TGTGCCAGCAGCCAAGATCTCGGACAGGGGGACTATGGCTACACCTTC
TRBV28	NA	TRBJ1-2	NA	CASSLRQSRWSDGYTF	TGTGCCAGCAGTCTTCGACAGAGCCGCTGGTCGGATGGCTACACCTTC
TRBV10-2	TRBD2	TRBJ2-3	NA	CASRGLAGSTDTQYF	TGCGCCAGCAGGGGACTAGCGGGAAGCACAGATACGCAGTATTTT
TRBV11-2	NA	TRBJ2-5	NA	CASREPGVSIQTQYF	TGTGCCAGCAGGGAACCGGGAGTTTCCATACAGACCCAGTACTTC
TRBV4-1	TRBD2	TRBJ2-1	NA	CASSVRVGGTYNEQFF	TGCGCCAGCAGCGTTAGAGTGGGAGGGACCTACAATGAGCAGTTCTTC
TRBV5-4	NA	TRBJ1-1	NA	CASSDHRSRSDTEAFF	TGTGCCAGCAGCGACCACCGGAGCCGGTCGGACACTGAAGCTTTCTTT
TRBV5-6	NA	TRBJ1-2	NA	CASSLAANYGYTF	TGTGCCAGCAGCTTGGCTGCGAACTATGGCTACACCTTC
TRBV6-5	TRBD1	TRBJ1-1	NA	CASSYSEGAAFF	TGTGCCAGCAGTTACTCGGAGGGGGCGGCTTTCTTT
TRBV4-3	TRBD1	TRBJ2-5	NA	CASSPSLGQQETQYF	TGCGCCAGCAGCCCCAGCCTGGGACAGCAAGAGACCCAGTACTTC
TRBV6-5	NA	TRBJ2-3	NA	CASRSTADTQYF	TGTGCCAGCAGGTCGACTGCAGATACGCAGTATTTT
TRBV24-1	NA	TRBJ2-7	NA	CATSDSVQGITEQYF	TGTGCCACCAGTGATTCGGTACAGGGTATTACGGAGCAGTACTTC
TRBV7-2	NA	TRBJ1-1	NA	CASSLGEANTEAFF	TGTGCCAGCAGCTTAGGAGAGGCGAACACTGAAGCTTTCTTT
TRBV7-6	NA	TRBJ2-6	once	CASSDDRAGRSGANVLTF	TGTGCCAGCAGCGATGACAGGGCGGGGCGATCTGGGGCCAACGTCCTGACTTTC